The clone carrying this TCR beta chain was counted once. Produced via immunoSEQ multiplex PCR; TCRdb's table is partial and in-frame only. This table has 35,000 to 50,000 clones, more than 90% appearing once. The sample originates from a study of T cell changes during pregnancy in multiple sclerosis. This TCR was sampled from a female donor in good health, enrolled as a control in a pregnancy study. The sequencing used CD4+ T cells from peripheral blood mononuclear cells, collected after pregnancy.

In nucleotides, the CDR3 is TGTGCCAGCAGCAAAGCGCACAGCTACGAGCAGTACTTC. This gives the protein CASSKAHSYEQYF. V and J are TRBV21-1 and TRBJ2-7; the D call of TRBD1 is as the table states it, not checked on the DNA. TRBV21-1 is shown as a pseudogene. CDR3 size: 13 residues.